Below are 25 T cell receptor beta chains sequenced from a single sample in a study of blood T cell repertoires in COVID-19. Measured with immunoSEQ multiplex PCR; TCRdb has only the in-frame clones, and not every one. The sample has fewer than 250,000 clones, approximately 82% seen once; the top ten hold 2.9%. The sample consisted of peripheral blood. These receptors all come from a man aged 50 to 60 with active or convalescent COVID-19.

This clone was detected many times. The rearrangement links TRBV5-8 to TRBJ2-7; TRBD1 is a possible D gene (5 bases). The germline V gene has CDR1 SGHTS and CDR2 YDEGEE. V gave up 2 bases and J gave up 3 bases, with 15 bases separating them. The CDR3 is 15 residues long. The CDR3 here is CASSFSGPRGYEQYF. The CDR3 region has the DNA TGTGCCAGCAGCTTCTCGGGTCCAAGGGGCTACGAGCAGTACTTC.

V gene TRBV24-1 combines with J gene TRBJ2-1; D is perhaps TRBD1 (5 bases). The CDR3 consists of 15 residues. Trimming removed 1 base from V and 4 bases from J, with 10 bases in between. Germline lookup yields CDR1 KGHDR and CDR2 SFDVKD. CDR3 loop: CATSDFGRQYNEQFF. The CDR3 DNA sequence: TGTGCCACCAGTGATTTTGGCAGACAGTACAATGAGCAGTTCTTC.

This clone was recorded only once. This sequence joins TRBV7-8 and TRBJ2-3, with 7 bases identical to TRBD1. J gave up 5 bases and V 5 bases, and 7 bases lay outside the gene matches. CDR1 SGHVS and CDR2 FQNEAQ come from the germline V gene. This CDR3 has 14 residues. CDR3 nucleotide sequence: TGTGCCAGCAGCCCCCGGGACAGTGGAGATACGCAGTATTTT. Amino acid sequence: CASSPRDSGDTQYF.

CDR3 loop: CSASRQGRNQPQHF. The DNA of the CDR3 is TGCAGTGCTAGTCGACAGGGTCGCAATCAGCCCCAGCATTTT. The V call is TRBV20-1, the J call TRBJ1-5, with 7 bases identical to TRBD1. The CDR3 is 14 residues long. The ends lost 3 bases at V and 2 bases at J; junction bases unmatched: 4. Germline V gene lookup returns CDR1 DFQATT and CDR2 SNEGSKA (reference sequence).

This clone has a single count. The J gene is TRBJ1-3, the V gene TRBV7-6; D gene unclear. V was shortened by 0 bases and J by 4 bases, with 10 bases between the two germline ends. The CDR3 consists of 15 residues. The germline V gene encodes CDR1 SGHVS and CDR2 FNYEAQ. The CDR3 sequence: CASSLALAAGNTIYF. CDR3 DNA sequence: TGTGCCAGCAGCTTAGCGCTGGCGGCAGGAAACACCATATATTTT.

J is TRBJ1-2 and V is TRBV29-1; 8 bases agree with TRBD1. CDR1 and CDR2 from the germline V gene are SQVTM and ANQGSEA. The V and J ends lost 7 bases and 5 bases, in that order; junction bases with no gene match: 9. This CDR3 has 13 amino acids. CDR3 sequence: CSAPRQGAYGYTF. In nucleotides, the CDR3 is TGCAGCGCCCCCCGGCAGGGGGCATATGGCTACACCTTC.

This chain uses TRBV2 with TRBJ1-1; TRBD1 agrees at 7 bases. The length of the CDR3 is 14 residues. Germline V gene sequence: CDR1 SNHLY, CDR2 FYNNEI. The J segment lost 3 bases and the V segment lost 8 bases, leaving 9 bases of the junction unmatched. CDR3 region: CASRYRGPDTEAFF. DNA for the CDR3: TGTGCCAGCCGATACAGGGGCCCGGACACTGAAGCTTTCTTT. Full variable domain (outside the CDR3, taken from reference TRBV2 and TRBJ1-1): EPEVTQTPSHQVTQMGQEVILRCVPISNHLYFYWYRQILGQKVEFLVSFYNNEISEKSEIFDDQFSVERPDGSNFTLKIRSTKLEDSAMYFCASRYRGPDTEAFFGQGTRLTVV.

The V and J genes are TRBV21-1 and TRBJ2-3; TRBD2, the table's D call, was not compared with the DNA. TRBV21-1 has pseudogene status. The CDR3 has 16 residues. CDR3 loop: CASSKEASGSTDTQYF. The CDR3 DNA is TGTGCCAGCAGCAAAGAAGCTAGCGGTAGCACAGATACGCAGTATTTT.

The rearrangement joins TRBV19 to TRBJ1-4; TRBD1 matches 9 bases. V shed 3 bases and J 6 bases; nucleotides not matched to a gene: 5. Germline lookup yields CDR1 LNHDA and CDR2 SQIVND (reference sequence). The CDR3 runs to 15 residues. The CDR3 reads CASSMSHRGHEKLFF. CDR3 nucleotide sequence: TGTGCCAGTAGTATGTCTCACAGGGGGCATGAAAAACTGTTTTTT. Full variable domain (rest looked up from reference TRBV19 and TRBJ1-4): DGGITQSPKYLFRKEGQNVTLSCEQNLNHDAMYWYRQDPGQGLRLIYYSQIVNDFQKGDIAEGYSVSREKKESFPLTVTSAQKNPTAFYLCASSMSHRGHEKLFFGSGTQLSVL.

This clone was detected a few times. DNA for the CDR3: TGTGCCAGCATAGGGGGAGAGGGACTAGCCCGAGATGAGCAGTTCTTC. It encodes CASIGGEGLARDEQFF. The V and J genes are TRBV6-6 and TRBJ2-1, with 9 positions matching TRBD2. CDR3 length: 16 residues. With 7 bases clipped from V and 8 bases from J, the junction kept 15 bases outside the gene matches. Germline CDR1 is MNHNY and CDR2 is SVGAGI (reference sequence).

The V gene is TRBV27, the J gene TRBJ2-5, with D possibly TRBD2 on 5 matching bases. The CDR3 sequence is 15 residues long. Germline-derived CDR1 and CDR2 are MNHEY and SMNVEV (reference sequence). V dropped 2 bases and J dropped 5 bases, with 15 bases sitting between them. DNA for the CDR3: TGTGCCAGCAGTTTACGGACTGCAACCGGGGAGACCCAGTACTTC. Encoded protein: CASSLRTATGETQYF.

The V and J genes are TRBV19 and TRBJ1-1; 7 nucleotides align to TRBD1. This CDR3 comprises 13 residues. Per the germline V gene, CDR1 is LNHDA and CDR2 is SQIVND (reference sequence). J lost 4 bases, V lost 3 bases, and 2 bases had no gene match. CDR3 amino acids: CASSIPGGTEAFF. The DNA for the CDR3 is TGTGCCAGTAGTATTCCAGGGGGCACTGAAGCTTTCTTT.

The chain is built from TRBV29-1 and TRBJ2-7; 9 nucleotides line up with TRBD1. V trimming: 6 bases; J trimming: 5 bases; junction bases outside the gene matches: 11. CDR1 is SQVTM, CDR2 ANQGSEA, per germline. The CDR3 has 14 amino acids. CDR3 residues: CSVLQGAPSHEQYF. Written as DNA, the CDR3 is TGCAGCGTCTTACAGGGGGCGCCTTCCCACGAGCAGTACTTC.

V and J are TRBV9 and TRBJ1-2; D gene uncertain. V gave up 2 bases and J gave up 7 bases, with 12 bases separating them. CDR3 length: 13 residues. The germline gives CDR1 SGDLS, CDR2 YYNGEE. Written as DNA, the CDR3 is TGTGCCAGCAGCGTCGGGCGTGAGGGTGGCTACACCTTC. Its translation is CASSVGREGGYTF.

The chain recombines TRBV5-4 with TRBJ2-7; 14 bases map to TRBD2. Germline values: CDR1 SGHNT, CDR2 YYREEE (reference sequence). The CDR3 contains 15 residues. Trimming at V came to 4 bases and at J to 5 bases, leaving 5 bases not matched to a gene. The CDR3 reads CASSGRGLAGDEQYF. The CDR3 DNA follows: TGTGCCAGCAGCGGGCGGGGACTAGCGGGAGACGAGCAGTACTTC.

CDR3 amino acids: CASSYALGLAGGNTGELFF. In nucleotides, the CDR3 is TGTGCCAGCAGCTATGCTCTGGGACTAGCGGGAGGGAACACCGGGGAGCTGTTTTTT. The chain is built from TRBV7-9 and TRBJ2-2; 15 bases are shared with TRBD2. The V segment lost 4 bases and the J segment 1 base; nucleotides outside the gene matches: 7. Germline CDR1 SEHNR, CDR2 FQNEAQ (reference sequence). This CDR3 is built from 19 residues.

This clone turned up a few times. This chain connects TRBV9 to TRBJ2-1; D unclear. Between the trimmed V and J ends, which lost 3 bases and 5 bases, there was a span of 6 bases. CDR3 length: 12 amino acids. In germline, CDR1 is SGDLS, CDR2 YYNGEE. The CDR3 coding sequence is TGTGCCAGCAGCGCATCGGACAATGAGCAGTTCTTC. This translates into CASSASDNEQFF.

This chain joins TRBV9 and TRBJ2-1; 12 bases are shared with TRBD2. With V trimmed by 4 bases and J by 5 bases, 10 bases remained unmatched. Germline V gives CDR1 SGDLS, CDR2 YYNGEE. The CDR3 runs 17 residues. The CDR3 loop is CASSSPRRLAGDNEQFF. The CDR3 DNA sequence: TGTGCCAGCAGCTCCCCGCGCCGACTAGCGGGAGACAATGAGCAGTTCTTC.

The chain is built from TRBV4-3 and TRBJ1-5; D is perhaps TRBD1 (5 bases). V lost 0 bases, J lost 1 base, and 13 bases lay in between. CDR1 is LGHNA, CDR2 YSLEER, per germline. The CDR3 runs 17 residues. This chain's CDR3 is CASSQDRSGGSNQPQHF. CDR3 bases: TGCGCCAGCAGCCAAGATCGGTCGGGGGGAAGCAATCAGCCCCAGCATTTT.

V is TRBV7-8 and J is TRBJ2-5; 8 bases align to TRBD2. Germline CDR1 and CDR2: SGHVS and FQNEAQ. The length of the CDR3 is 14 residues. V was pared by 7 bases and J by 4 bases, with 8 bases of the junction left unmatched. CDR3 sequence (DNA): TGTGCCAGCACCCCACCGGGAGGGGTAGAGACCCAGTACTTC. It encodes CASTPPGGVETQYF. The whole variable domain, remainder taken from reference TRBV7-8 and TRBJ2-5, is GAGVSQSPRYKVAKRGQDVALRCDPISGHVSLFWYQQALGQGPEFLTYFQNEAQLDKSGLPSDRFFAERPEGSVSTLKIQRTQQEDSAVYLCASTPPGGVETQYFGPGTRLLVL.

The chain employs TRBV27 and TRBJ2-1, with 8 bases that match TRBD2. The J segment lost 2 bases and the V segment lost 10 bases, leaving 10 bases of the junction unmatched. CDR3 length: 15 residues. The germline V gene has CDR1 MNHEY and CDR2 SMNVEV (reference sequence). The CDR3 sequence: CATRLLADPYNEQFF. The CDR3 bases are TGTGCCACCCGATTACTAGCGGACCCCTACAATGAGCAGTTCTTC.

The chain is built from TRBV5-1 and TRBJ2-1, with TRBD1 as a possible D gene (5 bases). The germline gives CDR1 SGHRS, CDR2 YFSETQ. Trimming shortened V by 2 bases and J by 4 bases, and 22 bases separated the two germline ends. The CDR3 is 18 residues long. The CDR3 sequence is CASSLRRLDNSIYNEQFF. The CDR3 DNA sequence: TGCGCCAGCAGCTTACGACGACTGGACAACTCAATTTACAATGAGCAGTTCTTC. The full variable domain, its missing parts supplied by reference TRBV5-1 and TRBJ2-1, is KAGVTQTPRYLIKTRGQQVTLSCSPISGHRSVSWYQQTPGQGLQFLFEYFSETQRNKGNFPGRFSGRQFSNSRSEMNVSTLELGDSALYLCASSLRRLDNSIYNEQFFGPGTRLTVL.

This clone was observed a few times. The chain combines TRBV7-9 with TRBJ1-1; 10 nucleotides agree with TRBD1. The junction had 8 bases not matched to a gene; V was cut back by 7 bases and J by 3 bases. The CDR3 is 15 residues long. Germline CDR1 is SEHNR and CDR2 is FQNEAQ (reference sequence). The CDR3 spells CASNPRGQGDTEAFF. CDR3 bases: TGTGCCAGCAACCCACGAGGACAGGGGGACACTGAAGCTTTCTTT. The full variable domain, its missing parts supplied by reference TRBV7-9 and TRBJ1-1, is DTGVSQNPRHKITKRGQNVTFRCDPISEHNRLYWYRQTLGQGPEFLTYFQNEAQLEKSRLLSDRFSAERPKGSFSTLEIQRTEQGDSAMYLCASNPRGQGDTEAFFGQGTRLTVV.

CDR3 in DNA: TGTGCCAGCAGCGTAGGAGCGGGAGATCGCAAGACCCAGTACTTC. Translation gives CASSVGAGDRKTQYF. The rearrangement uses TRBV9 and TRBJ2-5, with TRBD2 identical over 8 bases. V lost 0 bases, J lost 6 bases, and 7 bases stayed unmatched. The CDR3 sequence is 15 residues long. CDR1 is SGDLS, CDR2 YYNGEE, per germline.

In this sample, this clone turned up a few times. This chain uses TRBV18 with TRBJ1-6, with a tentative D call TRBD1 (5 bases). This CDR3 is built from 16 residues. Trimming cost V 3 bases and J 12 bases, with 21 bases left between them. CDR1 is KGHSH, CDR2 LQKENI, per germline. The CDR3 nucleotides read TGTGCCAGCTCACCCTCAATTGGGGCGCAGAAACTACCCCTCCACTTT. As protein: CASSPSIGAQKLPLHF.